This entry features one T cell receptor (beta chain) sequence. The sample comes from a study of blood T cell repertoires in COVID-19. The table came from immunoSEQ multiplex PCR; TCRdb's copy has only in-frame clones and leaves some out. In the table there are around 40,000 clones, roughly nine tenths of which are singletons. The length of the CDR3 is 13 residues. CDR1 MNHEY and CDR2 SMNVEV come from the germline V gene (reference sequence). Trimming took 8 bases from V and 0 from J, leaving 11 bases between them. This chain links TRBV27 with TRBJ2-7, with D possibly matching TRBD2 (7 bases). The sequence was obtained from a man aged 60 to 75 with COVID-19, enrolled during active disease. Input material: peripheral blood. CDR3: CASGGGSSYEQYF. The CDR3, as DNA: TGTGCCAGCGGGGGCGGGAGCTCCTACGAGCAGTACTTC.